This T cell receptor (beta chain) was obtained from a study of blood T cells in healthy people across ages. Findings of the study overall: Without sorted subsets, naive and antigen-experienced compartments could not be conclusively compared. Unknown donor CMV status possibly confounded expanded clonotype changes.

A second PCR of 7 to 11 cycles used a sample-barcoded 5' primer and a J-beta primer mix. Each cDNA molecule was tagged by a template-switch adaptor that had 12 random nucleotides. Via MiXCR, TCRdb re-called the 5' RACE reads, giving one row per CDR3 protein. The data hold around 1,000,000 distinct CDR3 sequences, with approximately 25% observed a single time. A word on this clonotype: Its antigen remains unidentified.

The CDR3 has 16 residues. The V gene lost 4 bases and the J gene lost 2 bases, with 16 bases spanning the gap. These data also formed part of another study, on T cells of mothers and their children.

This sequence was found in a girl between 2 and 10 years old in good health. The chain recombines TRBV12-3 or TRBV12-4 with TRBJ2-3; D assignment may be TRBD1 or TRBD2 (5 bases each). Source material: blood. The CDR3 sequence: CASSYLRLGVTDTQYF. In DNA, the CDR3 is TGTGCCAGCAGTTACTTAAGGCTGGGGGTCACAGATACGCAGTATTTT.